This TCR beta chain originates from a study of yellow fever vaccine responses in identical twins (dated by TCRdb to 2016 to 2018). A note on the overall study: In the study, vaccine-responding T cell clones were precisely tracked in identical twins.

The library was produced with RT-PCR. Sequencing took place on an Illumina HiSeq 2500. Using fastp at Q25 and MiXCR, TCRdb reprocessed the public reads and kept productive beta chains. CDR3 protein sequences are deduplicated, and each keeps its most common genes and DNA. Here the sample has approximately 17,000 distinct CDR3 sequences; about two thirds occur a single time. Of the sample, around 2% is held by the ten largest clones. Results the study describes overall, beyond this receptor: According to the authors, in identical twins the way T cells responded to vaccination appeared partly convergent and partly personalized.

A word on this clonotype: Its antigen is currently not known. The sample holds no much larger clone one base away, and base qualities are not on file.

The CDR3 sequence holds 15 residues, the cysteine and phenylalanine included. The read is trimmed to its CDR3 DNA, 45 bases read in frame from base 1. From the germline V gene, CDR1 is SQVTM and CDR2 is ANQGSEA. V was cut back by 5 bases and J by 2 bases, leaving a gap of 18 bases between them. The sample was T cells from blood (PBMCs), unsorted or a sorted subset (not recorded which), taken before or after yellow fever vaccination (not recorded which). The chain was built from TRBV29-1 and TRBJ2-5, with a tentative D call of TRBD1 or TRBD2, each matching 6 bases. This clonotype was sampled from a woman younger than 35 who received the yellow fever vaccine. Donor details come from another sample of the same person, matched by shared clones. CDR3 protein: CSVSGGTGNQETQYF. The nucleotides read TGCAGCGTTTCCGGGGGAACAGGGAATCAAGAGACCCAGTACTTC.